The clone carrying this TCR beta chain came up many times. Its specificity is unknown. The record originates from a study of T cells in Graves' hyperthyroidism and ophthalmopathy. Hyperthyroidism in the patients, aged 18 to 65, was newly diagnosed and under 2 months in duration. Not enrolled were patients with uncontrolled infection, other autoimmune disease, pregnancy or lactation. Source material for PBMCs was more than 7.5 ml fresh peripheral blood. Amplification yielded TCR beta CDR3 regions, with RNA transcripts as the source. The HTBI primer set was used in a first-round RT-PCR of the TCR CDR3. TCRdb passed the multiplex PCR reads through MiXCR, listing each CDR3 protein once. Of about 840,000 distinct CDR3 sequences in the sample, over 35% are singletons; the top ten hold 7.5% to 9.5%. Study-wide results and limits: Ophthalmopathy was separated from stable hyperthyroidism by a 13 V-J model.

This clonotype was sampled from a man younger than 35 with Graves' hyperthyroidism. Sequencing used blood.

The CDR3 DNA reads as TGTGCCAGCAGCTCGAGTGATCAAGAGACCCAGTACTTC. Translating gives CASSSSDQETQYF. J is TRBJ2-5 and V is TRBV7-9; D is uncertain. There are 13 residues in the CDR3. The germline CDR1 and CDR2 sequences are SEHNR and FQNEAQ (reference sequence). The V end lost 4 bases, the J end lost 2 bases, and 8 bases lay between the germline ends.